This T cell receptor beta chain was identified during a study of blood T cell repertoires in COVID-19. In the study overall: Material from acute and convalescent COVID-19 was sourced from the United States, Italy and Spain.

Per the germline V gene, CDR1 is LNHDA and CDR2 is SQIVND (reference sequence). The CDR3 is made up of 15 amino acids. The trim removed 1 base at V and 6 bases at J, leaving 4 bases unmatched. Measured with immunoSEQ multiplex PCR; TCRdb has only the in-frame clones, and not every one. The sample holds approximately 85,000 clones, approximately 86% seen once. The source is a woman aged 50 to 60 with active or convalescent COVID-19. The V call is TRBV19, the J call TRBJ1-5; the match to TRBD1 covers 9 bases. Input material: peripheral blood. The CDR3 DNA follows: TGTGCCAGTAGTATAGTACAGGGGGCTCTTCAGCCCCAGCATTTT. Translation: CASSIVQGALQPQHF.